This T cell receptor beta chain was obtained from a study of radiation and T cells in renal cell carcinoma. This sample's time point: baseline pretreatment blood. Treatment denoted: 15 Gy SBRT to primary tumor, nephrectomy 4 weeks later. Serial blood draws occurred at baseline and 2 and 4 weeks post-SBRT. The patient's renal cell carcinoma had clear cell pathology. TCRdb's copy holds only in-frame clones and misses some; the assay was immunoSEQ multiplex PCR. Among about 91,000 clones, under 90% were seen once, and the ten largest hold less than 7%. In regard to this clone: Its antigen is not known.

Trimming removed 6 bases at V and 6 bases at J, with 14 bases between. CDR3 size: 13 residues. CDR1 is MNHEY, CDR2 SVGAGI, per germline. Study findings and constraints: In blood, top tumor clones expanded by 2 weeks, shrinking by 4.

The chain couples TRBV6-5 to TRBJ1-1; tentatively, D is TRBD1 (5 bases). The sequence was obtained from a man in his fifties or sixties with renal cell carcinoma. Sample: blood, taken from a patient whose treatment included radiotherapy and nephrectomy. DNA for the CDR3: TGTGCCAGCAGCCCGAGGGGCGGAGCTGAAGCTTTCTTT. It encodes CASSPRGGAEAFF.